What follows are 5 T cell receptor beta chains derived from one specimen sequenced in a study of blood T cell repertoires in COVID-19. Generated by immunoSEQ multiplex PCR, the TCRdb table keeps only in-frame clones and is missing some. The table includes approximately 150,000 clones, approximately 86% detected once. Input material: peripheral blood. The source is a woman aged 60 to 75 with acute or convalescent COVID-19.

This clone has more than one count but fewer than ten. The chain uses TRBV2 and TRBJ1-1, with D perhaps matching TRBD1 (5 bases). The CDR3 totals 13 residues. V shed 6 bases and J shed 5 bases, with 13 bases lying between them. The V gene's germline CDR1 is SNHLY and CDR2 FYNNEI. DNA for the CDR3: TGTGCCAGCAGGTGGGGGGTAGGGACTGAAGCTTTCTTT. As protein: CASRWGVGTEAFF.

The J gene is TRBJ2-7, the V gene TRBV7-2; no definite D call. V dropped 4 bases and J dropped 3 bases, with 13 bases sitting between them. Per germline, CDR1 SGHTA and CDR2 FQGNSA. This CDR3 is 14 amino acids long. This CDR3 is CASSSLLRIYEQYF. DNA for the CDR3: TGTGCCAGCAGCTCCTTGCTGAGGATCTACGAGCAGTACTTC.

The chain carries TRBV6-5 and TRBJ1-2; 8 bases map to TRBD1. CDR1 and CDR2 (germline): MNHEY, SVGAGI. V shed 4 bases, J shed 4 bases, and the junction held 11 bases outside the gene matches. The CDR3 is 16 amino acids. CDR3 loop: CASSSLSTTGGYGYTF. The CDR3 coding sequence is TGTGCCAGCAGTTCCCTTAGCACAACAGGGGGCTATGGCTACACCTTC.

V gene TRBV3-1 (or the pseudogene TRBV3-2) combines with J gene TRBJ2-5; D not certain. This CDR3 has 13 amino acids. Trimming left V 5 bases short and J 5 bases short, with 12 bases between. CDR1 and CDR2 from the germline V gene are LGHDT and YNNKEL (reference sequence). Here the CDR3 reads CASSLRSRETQYF. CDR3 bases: TGTGCCAGCAGCTTAAGGAGTAGGGAGACCCAGTACTTC.

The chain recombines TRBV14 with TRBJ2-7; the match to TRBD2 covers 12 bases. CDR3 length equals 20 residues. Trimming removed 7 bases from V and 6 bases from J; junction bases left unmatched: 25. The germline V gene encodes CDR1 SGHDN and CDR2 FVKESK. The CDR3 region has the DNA TGTGCCAGCACCCACCCCGGGACTAGCGGGCTACAAGGGCCCCTATGCGAGCAGTACTTC. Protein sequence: CASTHPGTSGLQGPLCEQYF. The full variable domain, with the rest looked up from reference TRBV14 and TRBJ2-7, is EAGVTQFPSHSVIEKGQTVTLRCDPISGHDNLYWYRRVMGKEIKFLLHFVKESKQDESGMPNNRFLAERTGGTYSTLKVQPAELEDSGVYFCASTHPGTSGLQGPLCEQYFGPGTRLTVT.